The 3 T cell receptor beta chains below come from one sample, sequenced in a study of response to subunit inactivated influenza vaccine. TCRdb passed the RT-PCR reads through MiXCR, listing each CDR3 protein once. The sample contains under 200,000 distinct CDR3 sequences, roughly 12% of which appear only once. The same data also contributed to another study, on T cells expressing NK-cell markers. According to that study: Template switching by 5'RACE with UMIs generated the TCR beta cDNA.

The specimen was CD8+ T cells sorted from PBMCs, collected 12 days after vaccination. These TCRs come from a man in his fifties who received an inactivated influenza vaccine.

The sample holds a few counts of this clonotype. The chain has TRBV7-9 and TRBJ2-7; the D is unclear. This CDR3 is 14 amino acids long. Germline loops: CDR1 SEHNR, CDR2 FQNEAQ (reference sequence). Trimming took 0 bases from V and 0 from J, leaving 6 bases between them. The CDR3 here is CASSLAGPSYEQYF. In DNA form, the CDR3 reads TGTGCCAGCAGCTTAGCGGGCCCCTCCTACGAGCAGTACTTC.

V gene TRBV2 combines with J gene TRBJ2-3, with D possibly matching TRBD1 (6 bases). Germline V gene data show CDR1 as SNHLY and CDR2 as FYNNEI. Trimming left V 4 bases short and J 6 bases short, with 11 bases between. The CDR3 sequence is 13 residues long. The CDR3 protein is CASSGTQGDTQYF. CDR3 DNA sequence: TGTGCCAGCAGTGGAACGCAGGGGGATACGCAGTATTTT.

V usage is TRBV4-3 and J usage is TRBJ2-2; D is uncertain. The CDR3 consists of 14 residues. Germline V gene sequence: CDR1 LGHNA, CDR2 YSLEER. V was shortened by 1 base and J by 8 bases, with 11 bases between the two germline ends. The CDR3 sequence is CASSQADLGGELFF. As DNA, the CDR3 is TGCGCCAGCAGCCAAGCGGATCTTGGGGGGGAGCTGTTTTTT.